This TCR beta chain was captured in a study of Ad26.COV2.S vaccination and SARS-CoV-2 variants. In the study overall: A participant enrolled in the COV1001 Ad26.COV2.S trial arm provided the sample.

On this clone itself: Its antigen is still unknown.

Specified treatment: approximately 18 received Ad26.COV2.S at low or high dose, single or two shots; 5 received placebo; per-sample allocation not given. Day 63 after the first injection of vaccine or placebo was the sampling time. Participants' vaccine, an Ad26 vector, delivered Wuhan-strain SARS-CoV-2 spike. Study findings and constraints: Ad26.COV2.S recipients had broader spike-specific TCRs (P = 0.0014).

Using immunoSEQ multiplex PCR, the repertoire was profiled, and TCRdb retains in-frame clones only, with some absent. The table includes about 420,000 clones, more than 75% detected once. This receptor was taken from a person aged 18-65 years who received the Ad26.COV2.S COVID-19 vaccine or a placebo. Source: peripheral blood, taken in a trial of Ad26.COV2.S vaccine versus placebo.

CDR3 sequence reads: CASSGLQGVNEKLFF. The CDR3 DNA follows: TGTGCCAGCAGCGGTTTACAGGGGGTAAATGAAAAACTGTTTTTT. The rearrangement uses TRBV2 and TRBJ1-4; 8 bases match TRBD1. Germline lookup yields CDR1 SNHLY and CDR2 FYNNEI. CDR3 length: 15 amino acids. V gave up 6 bases and J gave up 5 bases; unmatched junction bases: 8.